Included here is one T cell receptor (beta chain) sequence, with context. There are a few counts of this clone. Its antigen is still unknown. Base qualities are not recorded, but no much larger clone differs from it by a single base. The germline V gene encodes CDR1 SNHLY and CDR2 FYNNEI. Trimming at the junction amounts to 6 bases on V and 4 bases on J, and the germline ends lie 19 bases apart. The CDR3 holds 16 amino acids from the cysteine to the phenylalanine. The DNA shown is the 48-base CDR3, in frame from base 1. The immunoSEQ Assay, a bias-controlled multiplex PCR, was used to amplify TCRbeta CDR3 regions from genomic DNA. The authors processed their data as follows. The number of nucleated cells in each sample was estimated by amplification of reference gene primers within the assay. To quantify the absolute abundance of each unique TCRbeta CDR3 rearrangement, sequence reads were collapsed and filtered. For each sample, productive Simpson clonality was calculated as the square root of Simpson's diversity index over productive rearrangements. TCRdb holds this immuneACCESS table with in-frame rearrangements only. Some clones are missing; in checked studies, unresolved V genes explain under half, and the rest has no known cause. That table is the source of V, J and clone size, and D and trimming were worked out from the DNA. The sample yields 150,000 or so clones; 70% to 85% were counted once. Over 25% of the sample is held by the ten biggest clonotypes.

The collaborating institutions used their own protocols to collect whole blood in K2EDTA tubes. For TCRbeta analysis, collaborator samples were shipped as frozen whole blood, as isolated PBMCs, or as DNA extracted from either sample type. The data stem from a study of blood T cell repertoires in COVID-19 (dated by TCRdb to about 2020). Regarding the complete study: The collaborator samples originated in the United States, Italy and Spain and spanned the acute and convalescent phases of COVID-19. The repertoires were released in a freely available public database meant as a resource for research on the immune response to SARS-CoV-2. Subjects who had been exposed to COVID-19, were actively infected with it, or had recovered from it provided the deeply sampled blood TCRbeta repertoires that made up the dataset. Where HLA class I and class II types were available, the types were taken from metadata supplied by the sample provider, not from assay-based typing. Samples came from the ongoing ImmuneRACE study (first 160 participants) plus 1,254 subjects from 6 global collaborators. Sample metadata almost always included a de-identified subject ID, COVID-19 status, age in years and sex. The prospective study material was composed of cDNA or gDNA derived from T cells, B-cell-depleted T cells, or PBMCs. Broad study findings and their caveats: Clinical and demographic metadata were provided uncurated, with the amount varying by source and participant.

The chain is made from TRBV2 and TRBJ1-3; D gene: possibly TRBD1, on 6 matching bases. This sequence originates from an older woman with acute or convalescent COVID-19. The specimen was peripheral blood. The CDR3 has the sequence CASSQGTILFGNTIYF. The DNA sequence is TGTGCCAGCAGCCAAGGGACAATTCTTTTCGGAAACACCATATATTTT. The full variable domain, completed from the reference TRBV2 and TRBJ1-3 proteins outside the CDR3, reads EPEVTQTPSHQVTQMGQEVILRCVPISNHLYFYWYRQILGQKVEFLVSFYNNEISEKSEIFDDQFSVERPDGSNFTLKIRSTKLEDSAMYFCASSQGTILFGNTIYFGEGSWLTVV.